This passage covers 32 T cell receptor beta chains from one sample sequenced in a study of early T cells in non-severe SARS-CoV-2 infection. TCRdb itself ran the 5' RACE reads through MiXCR, one entry per CDR3 protein. This table has roughly 29,000 distinct CDR3 sequences, approximately 4.3% appearing once. Material: whole blood. These receptor sequences come from an adult who was a healthcare worker with PCR-confirmed SARS-CoV-2 infection or an uninfected control (not recorded which).

This clonotype has a count of ten or more. V usage is TRBV2 and J usage is TRBJ1-1; D not certain. The germline gives CDR1 SNHLY, CDR2 FYNNEI. This CDR3 is 13 amino acids long. V lost 7 bases, J lost 1 base, and 10 bases lay in between. The CDR3: CASIGRPNTEAFF. CDR3 in DNA: TGTGCCAGCATAGGCAGACCGAACACTGAAGCTTTCTTT.

This clonotype was counted many times. The chain joins TRBV3-1 to TRBJ2-1; D call uncertain. The V gene lost 6 bases and the J gene lost 4 bases, with 10 bases spanning the gap. The CDR3 runs 13 residues. Per the germline V gene, CDR1 is LGHDT and CDR2 is YNNKEL (reference sequence). This CDR3 is CASRLNEYNEQFF. As DNA, the CDR3 is TGTGCCAGCAGGCTGAACGAATACAATGAGCAGTTCTTC.

This clonotype occurred many times. V and J are TRBV11-2 and TRBJ2-1; the match to TRBD1 covers 7 bases. The CDR3 is 14 residues long. The germline gives CDR1 SGHAT, CDR2 FQNNGV. Trimming took 5 bases from V and 3 from J; bases not matched to a gene: 4. CDR3 protein: CASSGDSFYNEQFF. The CDR3 DNA sequence: TGTGCCAGCAGCGGGGACAGCTTCTACAATGAGCAGTTCTTC. Full variable domain (rest looked up from reference TRBV11-2 and TRBJ2-1): EAGVAQSPRYKIIEKRQSVAFWCNPISGHATLYWYQQILGQGPKLLIQFQNNGVVDDSQLPKDRFSAERLKGVDSTLKIQPAKLEDSAVYLCASSGDSFYNEQFFGPGTRLTVL.

This clonotype has a count of ten or more. The V and J genes are TRBV5-1 and TRBJ2-3; the match to TRBD1 covers 8 bases. The germline gives CDR1 SGHRS, CDR2 YFSETQ. The CDR3 has 15 amino acids. V lost 0 bases and J lost 7; bases outside the gene matches: 7. CDR3 bases: TGCGCCAGCAGCTTGGGGGACAGGCCTTTCAATACGCAGTATTTT. Translating it yields CASSLGDRPFNTQYF.

This clonotype was detected ten times or more. This chain links TRBV7-8 with TRBJ2-3, with 8 bases fitting TRBD2. This CDR3 has 14 residues. Unmatched junction bases numbered 3, after V lost 5 bases and J lost 2 bases. Germline-derived CDR1 and CDR2 are SGHVS and FQNEAQ. CDR3 nucleotide sequence: TGTGCCAGCAGCCCGACTAGCGCCACAGATACGCAGTATTTT. Encoded protein: CASSPTSATDTQYF.

Many counts were recorded for this clonotype. V usage is TRBV10-1 and J usage is TRBJ2-3; TRBD1 might be the D (5 bases). The CDR3 extends over 16 amino acids. With 3 bases removed from V and 3 bases from J, the gap between germline ends came to 16 bases. In germline, CDR1 is WNHNN, CDR2 SYGVQD (reference sequence). CDR3 bases: TGCGCCAGCAGTGACGAGACAATCTCAGGGACAGATACGCAGTATTTT. This codes for CASSDETISGTDTQYF.

This clonotype counts as medium-sized (0.01 to 0.1%). V and J are TRBV6-4 and TRBJ2-1; 12 nucleotides align to TRBD2. Germline assignment: CDR1 MRHNA and CDR2 SNTAGT. The CDR3 sequence is 15 residues long. V shed 0 bases and J 6 bases; nucleotides not matched to a gene: 0. The CDR3 is CASSDSTSGSNEQFF. DNA for the CDR3: TGTGCCAGCAGTGACTCGACTAGCGGGAGCAATGAGCAGTTCTTC.

This clonotype was picked up many times. Written as DNA, the CDR3 is TGTGCCAGCAGGAGGGACACGAGCTCCTACAATGAGCAGTTCTTC. Translating it yields CASRRDTSSYNEQFF. V is TRBV2 and J is TRBJ2-1, with D possibly matching TRBD1 (6 bases). Germline-derived CDR1 and CDR2 are SNHLY and FYNNEI. This CDR3 comprises 15 residues. Trimming left V 6 bases short and J 0 bases short, with 12 bases between.

Ten or more counts support this clonotype. This chain connects TRBV24-1 to TRBJ2-3; D call uncertain. With 4 bases removed from V and 3 bases from J, the gap between germline ends came to 13 bases. Germline values: CDR1 KGHDR, CDR2 SFDVKD. CDR3 length: 15 residues. The chain's CDR3 is CATSDSTLLTDTQYF. The CDR3 DNA reads TGTGCCACCAGTGACTCCACGCTACTTACAGATACGCAGTATTTT.

This clonotype was seen ten or more times. The chain links TRBV6-5 to TRBJ1-2, with 11 nucleotides matching TRBD1. From germline, CDR1 is MNHEY and CDR2 SVGAGI. V lost 2 bases and J lost 4; bases outside the gene matches: 6. The CDR3 consists of 16 residues. The chain's CDR3 is CASSYTRTGGSYGYTF. The CDR3 nucleotides read TGTGCCAGCAGTTACACGAGGACAGGGGGCTCCTATGGCTACACCTTC.

This clonotype was seen a few times. The chain joins TRBV28 to TRBJ2-7, with TRBD2 matching 12 bases. Unmatched junction bases numbered 7, after V lost 2 bases and J lost 2 bases. This CDR3 has 17 amino acids. Germline loops: CDR1 MDHEN, CDR2 SYDVKM. The CDR3 bases are TGTGCCAGCAGTTTAGTGGGACTAGCGGGCCTAACCTACGAGCAGTACTTC. It encodes CASSLVGLAGLTYEQYF.

This clonotype was detected ten times or more. This sequence joins TRBV5-1 and TRBJ2-3; TRBD1 or TRBD2 may be the D gene (5 bases each). The length of the CDR3 is 15 residues. Germline CDR1 and CDR2: SGHRS and YFSETQ. Trimming stripped 1 base from V and 5 bases from J, with 14 bases between. CDR3 sequence: CASSLRAARGDTQYF. Written as DNA, the CDR3 is TGCGCCAGCAGCTTGCGAGCGGCGAGGGGAGATACGCAGTATTTT.

The J gene is TRBJ2-2, the V gene TRBV28, with D uncertain. The germline CDR1 and CDR2 sequences are MDHEN and SYDVKM. Trimming stripped 6 bases from V and 6 bases from J, with 2 bases between. CDR3 length: 10 residues. The CDR3 bases are TGTGCCAGCAGGGCCGGGGAGCTGTTTTTT. Its translation is CASRAGELFF.

Many counts were recorded for this clonotype. The chain has TRBV7-2 and TRBJ2-1, with no clear D. The CDR3 runs 11 residues. Germline V lookup: CDR1 SGHTA, CDR2 FQGNSA. Trimming stripped 3 bases from V and 10 bases from J, with 7 bases between. CDR3 protein: CASSFLEEQFF. As DNA, the CDR3 is TGTGCCAGCAGCTTTCTCGAGGAGCAGTTCTTC.

The chain employs TRBV11-2 and TRBJ2-2, with TRBD2 identical over 14 bases. From germline, CDR1 is SGHAT and CDR2 FQNNGV. This CDR3 is built from 19 residues. The ends lost 3 bases at V and 6 bases at J; junction bases unmatched: 12. DNA of the CDR3: TGTGCCAGCAGCTTTGGGACTAGCGGGAGACGTAAGGCGGCCGGGGAGCTGTTTTTT. Translation gives CASSFGTSGRRKAAGELFF.

There are a few counts of this clonotype. This chain links TRBV5-1 with TRBJ2-6; perhaps TRBD1 as D (6 bases). The CDR3 has 14 amino acids. Trimming pared 7 bases from V and 4 bases from J, leaving 12 bases between. Germline loops: CDR1 SGHRS, CDR2 YFSETQ. The CDR3 DNA follows: TGCGCCAGCGCCACAGGGTCCGGGGCCAACGTCCTGACTTTC. The encoded protein is CASATGSGANVLTF.

This clonotype was found many times. The chain recombines TRBV27 with TRBJ1-1; weak D call: TRBD1 (5 bases). Germline V gene lookup returns CDR1 MNHEY and CDR2 SMNVEV (reference sequence). This CDR3 contains 14 residues. The V end lost 4 bases, the J end lost 6 bases, and 15 bases lay between the germline ends. The CDR3 loop is CASSSRQSNAEAFF. In DNA, the CDR3 is TGTGCCAGCAGTTCCCGACAGTCCAACGCTGAAGCTTTCTTT.

This clonotype was seen repeatedly, ten times or more. The chain couples TRBV2 to TRBJ2-5; 8 bases align to TRBD1. J lost 4 bases, V lost 2 bases, and 6 bases had no gene match. The CDR3 spans 15 residues. Germline CDR1 reads SNHLY; CDR2 reads FYNNEI. The CDR3 loop is CASSERTGWGETQYF. In nucleotides, the CDR3 is TGTGCCAGCAGTGAAAGGACAGGGTGGGGAGAGACCCAGTACTTC.

This clonotype was observed many times. The rearrangement links TRBV6-1 to TRBJ1-5; D uncertain. Germline values: CDR1 MNHNS, CDR2 SASEGT. The V and J ends lost 4 bases and 8 bases respectively, with 12 bases between them. The CDR3 covers 13 residues. DNA of the CDR3: TGTGCCAGCAGTGGCGGGGTCCCCGAGCCCCAGCATTTT. Translated: CASSGGVPEPQHF.

CDR3 region: CSATLPYTGEQYF. In nucleotides, the CDR3 is TGCAGTGCAACTCTTCCATACACCGGCGAGCAGTACTTC. V and J are TRBV20-1 and TRBJ2-7; D remains unclear. Trimming cost V 6 bases and J 6 bases, with 18 bases left between them. The germline V gene encodes CDR1 DFQATT and CDR2 SNEGSKA (reference sequence). This CDR3 comprises 13 residues.

This clonotype was counted ten times or more. This chain uses TRBV5-1 with TRBJ2-2, with 8 bases aligning to TRBD1. The CDR3 sequence is 15 residues long. Germline loops: CDR1 SGHRS, CDR2 YFSETQ. J was trimmed by 7 bases and V by 0 bases; bases with no gene match: 5. The CDR3 bases are TGCGCCAGCAGCTTGGACAGGGGGAAGGACGGGGAGCTGTTTTTT. It yields the protein CASSLDRGKDGELFF.

This clonotype was recorded at least ten times. The V and J genes are TRBV6-5 and TRBJ2-7; 7 bases fit TRBD1. The CDR3 covers 13 residues. Germline V gene sequence: CDR1 MNHEY, CDR2 SVGAGI. Trimming took 6 bases from V and 3 from J; bases not matched to a gene: 5. CDR3 sequence reads: CASRDRDLYEQYF. For the CDR3, the DNA is TGTGCCAGCAGAGACAGGGATCTCTACGAGCAGTACTTC.

This clonotype was seen at least ten times. V is TRBV28 and J is TRBJ1-5; possible D gene TRBD1, 6 bases. The CDR3 is 15 amino acids. Trimming left V 4 bases short and J 6 bases short, with 16 bases between. Germline CDR1 MDHEN, CDR2 SYDVKM. CDR3 protein: CASSSVTPRGQPQHF. The CDR3 DNA reads TGTGCCAGCAGTTCCGTGACCCCCAGGGGTCAGCCCCAGCATTTT.

This clonotype was counted many times. The chain is built from TRBV3-1 and TRBJ1-2; 7 nucleotides match TRBD1. Germline V CDR1 and CDR2: LGHDT, YNNKEL (reference sequence). With 1 base clipped from V and 9 bases from J, the junction kept 2 bases outside the gene matches. This CDR3 has 12 amino acids. The CDR3 region has the DNA TGTGCCAGCAGCCAAGGACAGGGAAGCTACACCTTC. It codes for CASSQGQGSYTF.

This clonotype has only a few counts. V usage is TRBV23-1 and J usage is TRBJ2-2; 10 positions agree with TRBD1. TRBV23-1 is identified as an open reading frame with a role that is uncertain. The CDR3 is made up of 19 amino acids. Trimming at V came to 0 bases and at J to 3 bases, leaving 10 bases not matched to a gene. The CDR3 region is CASSQSILGQGFDTGELFF. For the CDR3, the DNA is TGCGCCAGCAGTCAATCGATATTGGGACAGGGGTTTGACACCGGGGAGCTGTTTTTT.

This chain connects TRBV7-2 to TRBJ2-7, with D hard to call. Germline-derived CDR1 and CDR2 are SGHTA and FQGNSA. Trimming took 3 bases from V and 2 from J, leaving 14 bases between them. This CDR3 has 15 amino acids. The CDR3 protein is CASSFSRRRTYEQYF. In DNA form, the CDR3 reads TGTGCCAGCAGCTTCAGCCGTAGAAGGACCTACGAGCAGTACTTC.

Many counts were recorded for this clonotype. The rearrangement links TRBV20-1 to TRBJ1-6, with D possibly matching TRBD1 (5 bases). The V and J ends lost 3 bases and 10 bases respectively, with 10 bases between them. Germline V gene lookup returns CDR1 DFQATT and CDR2 SNEGSKA (reference sequence). The CDR3 has 12 amino acids. The CDR3 sequence: CSASDGGSPLHF. The CDR3, as DNA: TGCAGTGCTAGTGACGGGGGGTCACCCCTCCACTTT.

This clonotype was found many times. V and J are TRBV18 and TRBJ1-1; 7 bases map to TRBD1. The CDR3 loop spans 14 amino acids. J lost 3 bases, V lost 2 bases, and 3 bases had no gene match. Germline V CDR1 and CDR2: KGHSH, LQKENI. CDR3 in amino acids: CASSPTGEHTEAFF. The DNA for the CDR3 is TGTGCCAGCTCACCAACAGGGGAGCACACTGAAGCTTTCTTT.

This clonotype was counted many times. The CDR3 DNA sequence: TGTGCCAGTAGTCCCGGACCGATTAATCAGCCCCAGCATTTT. Protein sequence: CASSPGPINQPQHF. The J gene is TRBJ1-5, the V gene TRBV19, with unresolved D. Trimming left V 5 bases short and J 4 bases short, with 12 bases between. This CDR3 comprises 14 residues. Germline V gene lookup returns CDR1 LNHDA and CDR2 SQIVND (reference sequence).

This clonotype was observed many times. This chain joins TRBV5-5 and TRBJ2-5, with 7 bases identical to TRBD2. From germline, CDR1 is SGHKS and CDR2 YYEKEE (reference sequence). J gave up 5 bases and V 4 bases, and 8 bases lay outside the gene matches. This CDR3 contains 14 residues. The CDR3 protein is CASSLGLPRETQYF. The DNA for the CDR3 is TGTGCCAGCAGCCTGGGACTACCGCGGGAGACCCAGTACTTC. Drawing the rest from reference TRBV5-5 and TRBJ2-5, the complete variable domain is DAGVTQSPTHLIKTRGQQVTLRCSPISGHKSVSWYQQVLGQGPQFIFQYYEKEERGRGNFPDRFSARQFPNYSSELNVNALLLGDSALYLCASSLGLPRETQYFGPGTRLLVL.

Many counts were recorded for this clonotype. CDR3 in DNA: TGTGCCAGCAGCTTGGGGTTCGGCGGTAGCACAGATACGCAGTATTTT. Residues: CASSLGFGGSTDTQYF. V and J are TRBV5-4 and TRBJ2-3; D ambiguous. Germline CDR1 and CDR2: SGHNT and YYREEE (reference sequence). The CDR3 is 16 residues long. V was cut by 0 bases and J by 0 bases, with 11 bases left in between. Together with reference TRBV5-4 and TRBJ2-3, the CDR3 gives the full variable domain: ETGVTQSPTHLIKTRGQQVTLRCSSQSGHNTVSWYQQALGQGPQFIFQYYREEENGRGNFPPRFSGLQFPNYSSELNVNALELDDSALYLCASSLGFGGSTDTQYFGPGTRLTVL.

This chain uses TRBV4-1 with TRBJ1-2, with D uncertain. This CDR3 region has 13 residues. V was clipped by 2 bases and J by 5 bases, with 9 bases between them. From germline, CDR1 is MGHRA and CDR2 YSYEKL. The CDR3 region has the DNA TGCGCCAGCAGCCAAAGTGAGGTTTATGGCTACACCTTC. Protein sequence: CASSQSEVYGYTF.